The 29 T cell receptor beta chains below all came from one sample that was sequenced in a study of neurological immune-mediated disorders. TCRdb analysed the 5' RACE reads with MiXCR anew, one entry per CDR3 protein. The top ten hold 1.3% of the sample, which has around 40,000 distinct CDR3 sequences, about 12% seen once. The source material was PBMCs. Receptor source: a female donor in good health.

The chain recombines TRBV9 with TRBJ1-5, with a tentative D call TRBD1 (6 bases). The V end lost 2 bases, the J end lost 0 bases, and 30 bases lay between the germline ends. Germline lookup yields CDR1 SGDLS and CDR2 YYNGEE. CDR3 length: 22 residues. CDR3 in DNA: TGTGCCAGCAGCGTCTACATCTTGGGATCGGGACAAAGGCAGAATAGCAATCAGCCCCAGCATTTT. Its translation: CASSVYILGSGQRQNSNQPQHF.

This sequence joins TRBV5-1 and TRBJ2-5; tentative D call: TRBD2 (5 bases). The CDR3 has 16 amino acids. V lost 4 bases and J lost 0, with 16 bases in between. The germline gives CDR1 SGHRS, CDR2 YFSETQ. CDR3 in amino acids: CASSTTGSPYQETQYF. The CDR3 coding sequence is TGCGCCAGCAGCACGACGGGATCCCCGTACCAAGAGACCCAGTACTTC.

This clonotype has ten or more counts. The rearrangement uses TRBV5-1 and TRBJ2-1; the D call may be TRBD1 or TRBD2 (6 bases each). Germline V gene data show CDR1 as SGHRS and CDR2 as YFSETQ. Trimming took off 6 bases at V and 6 bases at J, with 16 bases between the two ends. The CDR3 spans 14 residues. CDR3 in amino acids: CASKPRGAPNEQFF. CDR3 in DNA: TGCGCCAGCAAACCGAGGGGGGCCCCCAATGAGCAGTTCTTC.

In this sample, this clonotype turned up many times. This chain joins TRBV27 and TRBJ2-7; 12 nucleotides match TRBD2. The V and J ends lost 1 base and 3 bases, in that order; junction bases with no gene match: 4. CDR1 MNHEY and CDR2 SMNVEV come from the germline V gene (reference sequence). The CDR3 spans 16 residues. Written as DNA, the CDR3 is TGTGCCAGCAGTTTATACGGGACTAGCGGGCTCTACGAGCAGTACTTC. Translated: CASSLYGTSGLYEQYF.

This clonotype was seen ten or more times. CDR3 sequence reads: CASSPTGEDSPLHF. CDR3 sequence (DNA): TGTGCCAGCTCACCGACAGGGGAGGATTCACCCCTCCACTTT. This sequence joins TRBV18 and TRBJ1-6; 8 positions match TRBD1. CDR1 is KGHSH, CDR2 LQKENI, per germline. V dropped 3 bases and J dropped 8; count of bases not matched to a gene: 3. The CDR3 has 14 amino acids. Supplemented by reference TRBV18 and TRBJ1-6, the full variable domain reads NAGVMQNPRHLVRRRGQEARLRCSPMKGHSHVYWYRQLPEEGLKFMVYLQKENIIDESGMPKERFSAEFPKEGPSILRIQQVVRGDSAAYFCASSPTGEDSPLHFGNGTRLTVT.

This clonotype was detected ten times or more. V usage is TRBV2 and J usage is TRBJ2-5; D remains unclear. CDR3 length: 12 amino acids. From germline, CDR1 is SNHLY and CDR2 FYNNEI. V was pared by 6 bases and J by 2 bases, with 7 bases between. The CDR3 reads CASSSLQETQYF. The CDR3, as DNA: TGTGCCAGCAGCTCTCTTCAAGAGACCCAGTACTTC.

In this sample, this clonotype turned up many times. The CDR3 spells CASSPAGGPYNEQFF. The CDR3 nucleotides are TGCGCCAGCAGCCCCGCAGGGGGGCCTTACAATGAGCAGTTCTTC. The V and J genes are TRBV5-1 and TRBJ2-1, with D perhaps matching TRBD1 (7 bases). Germline V gene sequence: CDR1 SGHRS, CDR2 YFSETQ. Trimming removed 4 bases at V and 4 bases at J, with 15 bases between. The CDR3 covers 15 residues.

V usage is TRBV7-2 and J usage is TRBJ2-1, with TRBD1 matching over 9 bases. This CDR3 comprises 16 residues. Trimming removed 5 bases from V and 4 bases from J; junction bases left unmatched: 9. Germline V gene sequence: CDR1 SGHTA, CDR2 FQGNSA. CDR3 protein: CASSNRTGVLYNEQFF. As DNA, the CDR3 is TGTGCCAGCAGCAACCGGACAGGGGTCTTGTACAATGAGCAGTTCTTC.

This clonotype was detected many times. This chain joins TRBV11-2 and TRBJ2-1, with 13 bases matching TRBD2. Unmatched junction bases numbered 8, after V lost 5 bases and J lost 7 bases. Germline V gene lookup returns CDR1 SGHAT and CDR2 FQNNGV. The CDR3 extends over 16 amino acids. CDR3 DNA sequence: TGTGCCAGCAGCCTAAGACTAGCGGGAGGTGTGAATGAGCAGTTCTTC. Translation: CASSLRLAGGVNEQFF.

This clonotype has at least ten counts. The chain carries TRBV28 and TRBJ1-1; 8 positions match TRBD1. This CDR3 has 15 residues. V lost 2 bases, J lost 3 bases, and 5 bases stayed unmatched. Germline V gene lookup returns CDR1 MDHEN and CDR2 SYDVKM. CDR3 sequence (DNA): TGTGCCAGCAGTTTAGACAGGGGTAGGGACACTGAAGCTTTCTTT. As protein: CASSLDRGRDTEAFF.

This clonotype was seen at least ten times. The chain employs TRBV2 and TRBJ2-2; perhaps TRBD2 as D (5 bases). Germline values: CDR1 SNHLY, CDR2 FYNNEI. Trimming removed 4 bases at V and 6 bases at J, with 15 bases between. The CDR3 loop spans 15 amino acids. In nucleotides, the CDR3 is TGTGCCAGCAGTGCCCAAAGCAAGCGGTCCGGGGAGCTGTTTTTT. Residues: CASSAQSKRSGELFF.

This clonotype appeared many times. This chain connects TRBV3-1 to TRBJ1-1, with D possibly TRBD1 on 6 matching bases. The CDR3 loop spans 11 amino acids. The V gene's germline CDR1 is LGHDT and CDR2 YNNKEL (reference sequence). Trimming pared 6 bases from V and 7 bases from J, leaving 9 bases between. The CDR3, as DNA: TGTGCCAGCAGAGGACAGCTTGAAGCTTTCTTT. Translating it yields CASRGQLEAFF.

This clonotype was detected ten times or more. The V call is TRBV12-3 or TRBV12-4, the J call TRBJ1-2, with 10 positions matching TRBD1. Trimming at V came to 6 bases and at J to 8 bases, leaving 6 bases not matched to a gene. The CDR3 runs 13 residues. The CDR3 nucleotides are TGTGCCAGCAGCCAGACAGGGGGCGGGGGCTACACCTTC. Translating it yields CASSQTGGGGYTF.

A remark on this clonotype: The germline gene is not matched at one end of the junction; a read error may be the cause. The chain carries TRBV11-2 and TRBJ2-6; D possibly corresponds to TRBD1 (5 bases). Germline V gene sequence: CDR1 SGHAT, CDR2 FQNNGV. This CDR3 has 15 amino acids. CDR3 in amino acids: CSSSSRGSGANVLTF. The DNA of the CDR3 is TGTTCCAGCAGCTCCAGAGGATCTGGGGCCAACGTCCTTACTTTC. Based on the CDR3 plus reference TRBV11-2 and TRBJ2-6, the full variable domain is EAGVAQSPRYKIIEKRQSVAFWCNPISGHATLYWYQQILGQGPKLLIQFQNNGVVDDSQLPKDRFSAERLKGVDSTLKIQPAKLEDSAVYLCSSSSRGSGANVLTFGAGSRLTVL.

This clonotype has at least ten counts. The chain carries TRBV3-1 and TRBJ2-1; TRBD1 matches 7 bases. CDR1 is LGHDT, CDR2 YNNKEL, per germline (reference sequence). CDR3 size: 12 residues. J lost 12 bases, V lost 3 bases, and 5 bases had no gene match. The CDR3 here is CASSQNRGLQFF. The CDR3, as DNA: TGTGCCAGCAGCCAGAACAGGGGATTGCAGTTCTTC.

This clonotype was recorded at least ten times. This chain uses TRBV7-9 with TRBJ1-2; D uncertain. V was trimmed by 1 base and J by 2 bases, leaving 11 bases between them. In germline, CDR1 is SEHNR, CDR2 FQNEAQ (reference sequence). The CDR3 is 15 amino acids. The CDR3 spells CASSLGGIANYGYTF. CDR3 DNA: TGTGCCAGCAGCTTAGGGGGTATCGCGAACTATGGCTACACCTTC. The whole variable domain, remainder taken from reference TRBV7-9 and TRBJ1-2, is DTGVSQNPRHKITKRGQNVTFRCDPISEHNRLYWYRQTLGQGPEFLTYFQNEAQLEKSRLLSDRFSAERPKGSFSTLEIQRTEQGDSAMYLCASSLGGIANYGYTFGSGTRLTVV.

There are many counts of this clonotype. This chain links TRBV2 with TRBJ1-4; 7 bases are shared with TRBD1. V trimming: 5 bases; J trimming: 8 bases; junction bases outside the gene matches: 5. CDR1 and CDR2 from the germline V gene are SNHLY and FYNNEI. The CDR3 is made up of 13 amino acids. The CDR3 loop is CASSLTGAEKLFF. The CDR3 nucleotides are TGTGCCAGCAGTCTCACAGGGGCGGAAAAACTGTTTTTT.

This clonotype occurred many times. The V call is TRBV9, the J call TRBJ2-3, with D perhaps TRBD2 (5 bases). The CDR3 runs 15 residues. Trimming left V 0 bases short and J 0 bases short, with 8 bases between. Germline assignment: CDR1 SGDLS and CDR2 YYNGEE. CDR3 region: CASSVGGLSTDTQYF. The CDR3 DNA sequence: TGTGCCAGCAGCGTAGGAGGGCTTAGCACAGATACGCAGTATTTT.

This clonotype came up many times. V gene TRBV18 combines with J gene TRBJ1-5, with 9 bases lining up with TRBD1. Germline loops: CDR1 KGHSH, CDR2 LQKENI. This CDR3 comprises 15 residues. The V gene end was trimmed by 3 bases and the J gene end by 4 bases; junction bases not matched to a gene: 4. The CDR3 here is CASSPLGQGNQPQHF. CDR3 coding DNA: TGTGCCAGCTCACCGCTAGGACAGGGGAATCAGCCCCAGCATTTT.

This clonotype was seen a few times. V gene TRBV7-3 combines with J gene TRBJ2-3; no clear D gene. The germline CDR1 and CDR2 sequences are SGHTA and FQGTGA. CDR3 length: 14 amino acids. Trimming removed 6 bases from V and 0 bases from J, with 10 bases in between. CDR3 DNA: TGTGCCAGCAGTAATAAGGCTAGCACAGATACGCAGTATTTT. Translating gives CASSNKASTDTQYF.

This clonotype was counted many times. The V gene is TRBV11-1, the J gene TRBJ1-2; D is possibly TRBD1 (6 bases). Germline V gives CDR1 SGHAT, CDR2 FQDESV (reference sequence). The V end lost 1 base, the J end lost 13 bases, and 16 bases lay between the germline ends. The CDR3 is 13 amino acids. The CDR3 spells CASSLGRTAGATF. The CDR3 DNA reads as TGTGCCAGCAGCTTAGGTCGGACAGCGGGGGCCACCTTC.

This clonotype occurred many times. The V gene is TRBV5-1, the J gene TRBJ1-1; the match to TRBD1 covers 7 bases. This CDR3 comprises 14 residues. Germline V gives CDR1 SGHRS, CDR2 YFSETQ. V lost 3 bases to trimming and J lost 4 bases; unmatched junction nucleotides: 6. CDR3 residues: CASSWNRGVTEAFF. As DNA, the CDR3 is TGCGCCAGCAGCTGGAACAGGGGAGTCACTGAAGCTTTCTTT.

This clonotype has ten or more counts. The chain recombines TRBV7-3 with TRBJ2-3; D gene unclear. V lost 5 bases and J 4 bases, leaving 13 bases between the germline ends. Germline V gene lookup returns CDR1 SGHTA and CDR2 FQGTGA. The CDR3 is 14 residues long. The CDR3 DNA sequence: TGTGCCAGCAGCCCACAAGGTTTCGCAGATACGCAGTATTTT. Translation: CASSPQGFADTQYF.

This clonotype showed up many times. The V gene is TRBV14, the J gene TRBJ2-1, with D maybe TRBD2 (5 bases). Germline-derived CDR1 and CDR2 are SGHDN and FVKESK. Trimming took off 4 bases at V and 8 bases at J, with 18 bases between the two ends. This CDR3 contains 15 residues. This CDR3 is CASSRSSGLGDEQFF. CDR3 DNA: TGTGCCAGCAGCCGATCATCGGGCCTCGGGGATGAGCAGTTCTTC.

This clonotype was recorded at least ten times. The V and J genes are TRBV5-1 and TRBJ2-3; possibly TRBD1 or TRBD2 for D (6 bases each). The germline V gene has CDR1 SGHRS and CDR2 YFSETQ. The CDR3 spans 13 residues. Trimming took off 3 bases at V and 4 bases at J, with 9 bases between the two ends. For the CDR3, the DNA is TGCGCCAGCAGCTGGGGGGCTGCAGATACGCAGTATTTT. This sequence encodes CASSWGAADTQYF. Using reference TRBV5-1 and TRBJ2-3 for the parts outside the CDR3, the full variable domain is KAGVTQTPRYLIKTRGQQVTLSCSPISGHRSVSWYQQTPGQGLQFLFEYFSETQRNKGNFPGRFSGRQFSNSRSEMNVSTLELGDSALYLCASSWGAADTQYFGPGTRLTVL.

This clonotype came up many times. The chain recombines TRBV6-6 with TRBJ2-7; 10 bases match TRBD2. The V segment lost 7 bases and the J segment 7 bases; nucleotides outside the gene matches: 13. This CDR3 region has 15 residues. Germline CDR1 is MNHNY and CDR2 is SVGAGI (reference sequence). The DNA of the CDR3 is TGTGCCAGCACCAAGGGCACTAGCGGGGTCGGTGAGCAGTACTTC. It yields the protein CASTKGTSGVGEQYF.

This clonotype was counted ten times or more. This sequence joins TRBV7-9 and TRBJ1-4; the match to TRBD1 covers 10 bases. The CDR3 consists of 17 residues. Germline CDR1 is SEHNR and CDR2 is FQNEAQ (reference sequence). V lost 5 bases and J lost 2; bases outside the gene matches: 8. CDR3 nucleotide sequence: TGTGCCAGCAGCACCCGGGACAGGGGTGCGACTAATGAAAAACTGTTTTTT. Protein product: CASSTRDRGATNEKLFF.

This chain uses TRBV5-1 with TRBJ2-7; D is possibly TRBD2 (5 bases). The CDR3 is 15 amino acids. Germline V CDR1 and CDR2: SGHRS, YFSETQ. The CDR3: CARSLFDRGSYEQYF. As DNA, the CDR3 is TGCGCAAGAAGCTTGTTCGATCGGGGCTCCTACGAGCAGTACTTC.

This clonotype showed up many times. The chain combines TRBV4-1 with TRBJ2-3, with D possibly being TRBD1 or TRBD2 (5 bases each). This CDR3 is built from 14 residues. V dropped 4 bases and J dropped 0 bases, with 8 bases sitting between them. Germline assignment: CDR1 MGHRA and CDR2 YSYEKL. CDR3 protein: CASSPGASTDTQYF. The CDR3 nucleotides read TGCGCCAGCAGCCCCGGGGCGAGCACAGATACGCAGTATTTT.